This T cell receptor beta chain was obtained from a study of T cell changes during pregnancy in multiple sclerosis. The repertoire was sequenced with immunoSEQ multiplex PCR; TCRdb's copy has only in-frame clones and lacks some. The table lists fewer than 75,000 clones, roughly 92% of them singletons. Deletions cut 3 bases from V and 2 bases from J, with 8 bases between. The CDR3 is 14 residues long. Germline V gives CDR1 LNHDA, CDR2 SQIVND (reference sequence). This clone was counted only a few times. The clonotype was recovered from a female donor with multiple sclerosis, enrolled in a pregnancy study. The sample in question was peripheral blood, obtained in the second trimester of pregnancy. The rearrangement uses TRBV19 and TRBJ1-3, with no clear D. The CDR3 nucleotides read TGTGCCAGTAGTATTTACCAGACTGGAAACACCATATATTTT. Protein product: CASSIYQTGNTIYF. The entire variable domain, with the rest obtained from reference TRBV19 and TRBJ1-3, is as follows: DGGITQSPKYLFRKEGQNVTLSCEQNLNHDAMYWYRQDPGQGLRLIYYSQIVNDFQKGDIAEGYSVSREKKESFPLTVTSAQKNPTAFYLCASSIYQTGNTIYFGEGSWLTVV.